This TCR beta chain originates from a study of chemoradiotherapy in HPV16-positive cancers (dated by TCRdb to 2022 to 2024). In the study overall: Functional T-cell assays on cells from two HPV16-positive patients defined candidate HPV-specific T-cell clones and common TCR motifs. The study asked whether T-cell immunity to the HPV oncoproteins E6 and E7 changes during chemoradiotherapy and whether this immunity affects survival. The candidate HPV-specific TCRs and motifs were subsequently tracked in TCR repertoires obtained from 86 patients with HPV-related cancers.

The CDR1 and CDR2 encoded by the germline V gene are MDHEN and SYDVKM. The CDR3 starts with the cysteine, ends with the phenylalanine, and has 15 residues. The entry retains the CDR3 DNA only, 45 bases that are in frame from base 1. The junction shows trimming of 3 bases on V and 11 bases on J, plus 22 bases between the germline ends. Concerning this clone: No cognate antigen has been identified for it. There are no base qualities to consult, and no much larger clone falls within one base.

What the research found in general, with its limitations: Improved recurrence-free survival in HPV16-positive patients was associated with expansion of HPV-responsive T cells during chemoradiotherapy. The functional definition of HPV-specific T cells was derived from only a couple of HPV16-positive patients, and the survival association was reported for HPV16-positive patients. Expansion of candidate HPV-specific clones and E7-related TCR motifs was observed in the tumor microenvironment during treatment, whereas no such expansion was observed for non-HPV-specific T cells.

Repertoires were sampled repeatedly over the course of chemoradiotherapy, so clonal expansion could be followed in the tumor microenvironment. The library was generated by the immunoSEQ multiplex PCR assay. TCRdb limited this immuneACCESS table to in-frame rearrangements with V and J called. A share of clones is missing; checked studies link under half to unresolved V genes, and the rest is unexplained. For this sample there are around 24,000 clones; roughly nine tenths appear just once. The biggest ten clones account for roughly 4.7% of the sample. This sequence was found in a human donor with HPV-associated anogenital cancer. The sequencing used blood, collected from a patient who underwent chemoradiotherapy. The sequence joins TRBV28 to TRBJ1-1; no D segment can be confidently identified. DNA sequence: TGTGCCAGCAGTTTCCGACTCGCGGGAACCGGCGGGGCTTTCTTT. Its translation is CASSFRLAGTGGAFF.